Shown below are 18 T cell receptor beta chains from a single sample sequenced in a study of technical replicates of blood from several donors. Profiled with immunoSEQ multiplex PCR; TCRdb holds only in-frame clones, not every one. Seen here are tens of thousands of clones, approximately 90% observed once, and the top ten hold about 5%. Sequenced material: PBMCs. All receptors come from a human donor in good health. Some clones in this sample may be carry-over from other donors' samples.

The rearrangement joins TRBV6-9 to TRBJ2-5; no definite D call. In germline, CDR1 is MNHGY, CDR2 SVAAGI. The CDR3 sequence is 15 residues long. Trimming removed 4 bases at V and 0 bases at J, with 12 bases between. CDR3 region: CASSLSHEYQETQYF. Written as DNA, the CDR3 is TGTGCCAGCAGTTTGAGCCATGAGTACCAAGAGACCCAGTACTTC.

V is TRBV7-3 and J is TRBJ2-3, with 13 bases fitting TRBD2. V lost 3 bases to trimming and J lost 7 bases; unmatched junction nucleotides: 1. This CDR3 spans 14 amino acids. Germline V gene sequence: CDR1 SGHTA, CDR2 FQGTGA. The DNA for the CDR3 is TGTGCCAGCAGCTTGGGACTAGCGGGGAATACGCAGTATTTT. Its translation is CASSLGLAGNTQYF.

V and J are TRBV6-6 and TRBJ1-1; possibly TRBD1 for D (6 bases). V lost 7 bases, J lost 6 bases, and 15 bases lay in between. CDR3 length: 13 amino acids. The germline V gene has CDR1 MNHNY and CDR2 SVGAGI (reference sequence). The CDR3 loop reads CASTLRGTAEAFF. As DNA, the CDR3 is TGTGCCAGCACCTTGAGGGGGACCGCTGAAGCTTTCTTT.

CDR3 sequence reads: CASSPYRERKAFF. DNA for the CDR3: TGTGCCAGCAGCCCTTACAGGGAACGAAAAGCTTTCTTT. The rearrangement joins TRBV11-2 to TRBJ1-1; possible D gene TRBD1, 6 bases. Germline CDR1 and CDR2: SGHAT and FQNNGV. V lost 5 bases to trimming and J lost 9 bases, with 16 bases between them. The CDR3 consists of 13 residues. Full variable domain (remainder filled in from reference TRBV11-2 and TRBJ1-1): EAGVAQSPRYKIIEKRQSVAFWCNPISGHATLYWYQQILGQGPKLLIQFQNNGVVDDSQLPKDRFSAERLKGVDSTLKIQPAKLEDSAVYLCASSPYRERKAFFGQGTRLTVV.

This chain uses TRBV19 with TRBJ1-1; 7 bases are shared with TRBD1. The germline V gene has CDR1 LNHDA and CDR2 SQIVND (reference sequence). The trim removed 6 bases at V and 0 bases at J, leaving 7 bases unmatched. The CDR3 contains 15 residues. The CDR3 is CASRDLRGMNTEAFF. CDR3 coding DNA: TGTGCCAGTAGAGACCTCAGGGGGATGAACACTGAAGCTTTCTTT. Combining the CDR3 with reference TRBV19 and TRBJ1-1 gives the whole variable domain DGGITQSPKYLFRKEGQNVTLSCEQNLNHDAMYWYRQDPGQGLRLIYYSQIVNDFQKGDIAEGYSVSREKKESFPLTVTSAQKNPTAFYLCASRDLRGMNTEAFFGQGTRLTVV.

CDR3: CASNGGEQYF. For the CDR3, the DNA is TGTGCCAGCAACGGGGGAGAGCAGTACTTC. The chain links TRBV2 to TRBJ2-7, with D possibly matching TRBD2 (6 bases). Germline CDR1 and CDR2: SNHLY and FYNNEI. V was shortened by 7 bases and J by 7 bases, with 8 bases between the two germline ends. This CDR3 is 10 amino acids long.

V usage is TRBV6-1 and J usage is TRBJ1-1; tentatively, D is TRBD1 (5 bases). CDR1 MNHNS and CDR2 SASEGT come from the germline V gene. The CDR3 loop spans 14 amino acids. V lost 2 bases and J 4 bases, leaving 11 bases between the germline ends. The CDR3: CASSEPAGRTEAFF. Here the CDR3 DNA reads TGTGCCAGCAGTGAACCGGCAGGGCGCACTGAAGCTTTCTTT.

The chain links TRBV4-3 to TRBJ1-2; D not resolved. Germline CDR1 and CDR2: LGHNA and YSLEER. Trimming removed 1 base at V and 4 bases at J, with 25 bases between. This CDR3 is 19 amino acids long. CDR3 nucleotides: TGCGCCAGCAGCCAAGCCCTGGGGAGACTGATCACTCAACCCTATGGCTACACCTTC. Translating gives CASSQALGRLITQPYGYTF.

The rearrangement links TRBV7-9 to TRBJ1-4; D perhaps matches TRBD1 (6 bases). The CDR3 is 16 residues long. With 1 base removed from V and 4 bases from J, the gap between germline ends came to 13 bases. Germline CDR1 SEHNR, CDR2 FQNEAQ (reference sequence). Here the CDR3 DNA reads TGTGCCAGCAGCTTAGGGCCGACAGGTCTTAATGAAAAACTGTTTTTT. Its protein is CASSLGPTGLNEKLFF. Variable domain in full (rest from reference TRBV7-9 and TRBJ1-4): DTGVSQNPRHKITKRGQNVTFRCDPISEHNRLYWYRQTLGQGPEFLTYFQNEAQLEKSRLLSDRFSAERPKGSFSTLEIQRTEQGDSAMYLCASSLGPTGLNEKLFFGSGTQLSVL.

In DNA form, the CDR3 reads TGTGCCAGCAGCCAAGATCCGGGAGGAGACGAGCAGTACTTC. Translating it yields CASSQDPGGDEQYF. V gene TRBV4-2 combines with J gene TRBJ2-7, with 7 nucleotides matching TRBD2. Looked up from germline, CDR1 is LGHNA and CDR2 is YNFKEQ. CDR3 length: 14 amino acids. J gave up 5 bases and V 0 bases, and 4 bases lay outside the gene matches.

V usage is TRBV30 and J usage is TRBJ1-5; no firm D call. Trimming pared 0 bases from V and 5 bases from J, leaving 17 bases between. This CDR3 has 16 amino acids. Germline V gene lookup returns CDR1 GTSNPN and CDR2 SVGIG (reference sequence). DNA of the CDR3: TGTGCCTGGAGTGTCGCTTTTGGGAGGCCGGATCAGCCCCAGCATTTT. It codes for CAWSVAFGRPDQPQHF.

The gene calls are TRBV4-1 and TRBJ1-5; 7 bases fit TRBD1. V was pared by 0 bases and J by 7 bases, with 9 bases of the junction left unmatched. Germline CDR1 MGHRA, CDR2 YSYEKL. The CDR3 totals 16 residues. CDR3 sequence (DNA): TGCGCCAGCAGCCAAGATCCCCGAGACAGGGTCCAGCCCCAGCATTTT. This gives the protein CASSQDPRDRVQPQHF.

This clone has a single count. The genes are TRBV5-1 and TRBJ2-2; D is possibly TRBD2 (5 bases). This CDR3 has 16 residues. With 4 bases removed from V and 2 bases from J, the gap between germline ends came to 15 bases. The germline V gene has CDR1 SGHRS and CDR2 YFSETQ. DNA for the CDR3: TGCGCCAGCAGCCCGGTTACCGGGATCAACACCGGGGAGCTGTTTTTT. Residues: CASSPVTGINTGELFF.

The rearrangement uses TRBV7-6 and TRBJ1-5; possible D gene TRBD1, 6 bases. Trimming left V 5 bases short and J 0 bases short, with 11 bases between. The CDR3 covers 15 residues. Germline V gene sequence: CDR1 SGHVS, CDR2 FNYEAQ. The CDR3 here is CASSPQGFSNQPQHF. CDR3 DNA sequence: TGTGCCAGCAGCCCACAGGGCTTTAGCAATCAGCCCCAGCATTTT.

The chain recombines TRBV4-1 with TRBJ2-3; D not resolved. CDR1 and CDR2 (germline): MGHRA, YSYEKL. The CDR3 has 15 residues. V gave up 0 bases and J gave up 2 bases, with 9 bases separating them. CDR3 sequence reads: CASSQEKRSTDTQYF. The CDR3 DNA reads TGCGCCAGCAGCCAAGAGAAGAGGTCCACAGATACGCAGTATTTT.

The CDR3 loop is CASSKDRERTYGYTF. In nucleotides, the CDR3 is TGTGCCAGCAGCAAAGACAGGGAACGTACCTATGGCTACACCTTC. The chain recombines TRBV6-1 with TRBJ1-2, with 7 nucleotides matching TRBD1. This CDR3 is built from 15 residues. V shed 6 bases and J 4 bases; nucleotides not matched to a gene: 11. Per the germline V gene, CDR1 is MNHNS and CDR2 is SASEGT.

This sequence joins TRBV5-1 and TRBJ2-5; 15 nucleotides match TRBD2. The CDR3 extends over 16 amino acids. Trimming at V came to 2 bases and at J to 5 bases, leaving 4 bases not matched to a gene. The germline gives CDR1 SGHRS, CDR2 YFSETQ. CDR3 coding DNA: TGCGCCAGCAGCTTCGGACTAGCGGGGGGGTACGAGACCCAGTACTTC. Translated: CASSFGLAGGYETQYF.

The chain couples TRBV5-4 to TRBJ1-6, with 7 bases matching TRBD1. From germline, CDR1 is SGHNT and CDR2 YYREEE (reference sequence). The CDR3 length is 12 residues. V gave up 5 bases and J gave up 7 bases; unmatched junction bases: 0. CDR3 DNA: TGTGCCAGCAGGGGACAGAATTCACCCCTCCACTTT. The encoded protein is CASRGQNSPLHF.